These 27 T cell receptor beta chains were all obtained from the same sample, sequenced in a study of shared clonotypes between healthy human individuals. Assay used: immunoSEQ multiplex PCR; TCRdb lists only in-frame clones, some missing. The sample shows about 2.1 million clones, 80% to 95% of them seen only once. Naive CD8 cells comprised CD45RO-negative, CCR7-positively selected cells, excluding terminally differentiated effector memory CD45RA+ cells. Sequencing was performed on naive CD8+ T cells from PBMCs. All receptors come from a man between 18 and 35 years old in good health. Some clones in this sample may be carry-over from other donors' samples.

In this sample, this clone turned up once. The DNA of the CDR3 is TGTGCCAGTAGCCTCGCCTATAACTATGGCTACACCTTC. Translating gives CASSLAYNYGYTF. The chain joins TRBV19 to TRBJ1-2; D call uncertain. CDR1 and CDR2 from the germline V gene are LNHDA and SQIVND (reference sequence). V lost 6 bases, J lost 1 base, and 9 bases lay in between. This CDR3 contains 13 residues.

V gene TRBV28 combines with J gene TRBJ2-5; TRBD2 agrees at 14 bases. This CDR3 region has 17 residues. Looked up from germline, CDR1 is MDHEN and CDR2 is SYDVKM. V was pared by 5 bases and J by 6 bases, with 11 bases of the junction left unmatched. The DNA of the CDR3 is TGTGCCAGCAGTACTGACCTTGGGACTAGCGGGAGAAAGACCCAGTACTTC. It is translated as CASSTDLGTSGRKTQYF.

The chain couples TRBV28 to TRBJ1-2; D is perhaps TRBD1 (6 bases). This CDR3 comprises 12 residues. Germline V gene sequence: CDR1 MDHEN, CDR2 SYDVKM. V was cut by 6 bases and J by 8 bases, with 13 bases left in between. CDR3 in DNA: TGTGCCAGCAGACCACAGGGAGACGGCTACACCTTC. Translation: CASRPQGDGYTF.

This clone was detected a few times. The chain joins TRBV9 to TRBJ1-2; a weak D match, TRBD1 (5 bases). The CDR3 totals 13 residues. Germline V gives CDR1 SGDLS, CDR2 YYNGEE. The V end lost 4 bases, the J end lost 8 bases, and 15 bases lay between the germline ends. This CDR3 reads CASSLYPGNGYTF. Written as DNA, the CDR3 is TGTGCCAGCAGCCTCTACCCAGGGAACGGCTACACCTTC. Drawing the rest from reference TRBV9 and TRBJ1-2, the complete variable domain is DSGVTQTPKHLITATGQRVTLRCSPRSGDLSVYWYQQSLDQGLQFLIQYYNGEERAKGNILERFSAQQFPDLHSELNLSSLELGDSALYFCASSLYPGNGYTFGSGTRLTVV.

The CDR3 is CASSWAGPSFTDTQYF. The CDR3 coding sequence is TGCGCCAGCAGCTGGGCAGGGCCCTCTTTCACAGATACGCAGTATTTT. The chain uses TRBV5-1 and TRBJ2-3, with D possibly being TRBD1 (5 bases). Germline V gives CDR1 SGHRS, CDR2 YFSETQ. Trimming took off 3 bases at V and 2 bases at J, with 16 bases between the two ends. The CDR3 has 16 residues.

A note on this clone: This CDR3 is also generated by other DNA sequences in the sample. The gene calls are TRBV7-9 and TRBJ2-4, with D uncertain. Trimming stripped 1 base from V and 0 bases from J, with 4 bases between. This CDR3 spans 14 amino acids. Germline V gene sequence: CDR1 SEHNR, CDR2 FQNEAQ (reference sequence). CDR3 nucleotides: TGTGCCAGCAGCTTAGGCCTAGCCAAAAACATTCAGTACTTC. Translation gives CASSLGLAKNIQYF.

The rearrangement links TRBV4-1 to TRBJ2-5; a possible D gene is TRBD2 (5 bases). In germline, CDR1 is MGHRA, CDR2 YSYEKL. With 0 bases removed from V and 5 bases from J, the gap between germline ends came to 13 bases. This CDR3 has 15 amino acids. The CDR3 is CASSQEWASSETQYF. The CDR3 nucleotides read TGCGCCAGCAGCCAAGAATGGGCTAGCTCCGAGACCCAGTACTTC.

Concerning this clone: The sample contains more than one DNA sequence encoding this CDR3. The chain combines TRBV4-3 with TRBJ2-7, with 11 nucleotides matching TRBD2. The CDR3 runs 15 residues. The trim removed 4 bases at V and 3 bases at J, leaving 5 bases unmatched. The germline CDR1 and CDR2 sequences are LGHNA and YSLEER. CDR3 nucleotides: TGCGCCAGCAGCCCCCTTCTAGCGGGAGGCTACGAGCAGTACTTC. It yields the protein CASSPLLAGGYEQYF.

The chain uses TRBV11-2 and TRBJ2-1, with 14 bases fitting TRBD2. The germline CDR1 and CDR2 sequences are SGHAT and FQNNGV. The J segment lost 15 bases and the V segment lost 3 bases, leaving 16 bases of the junction unmatched. CDR3 size: 17 residues. CDR3 DNA: TGTGCCAGCAGCTTCAAGGCCGGCGGGACTAGCGGGAGAGAGGGGTTCTTC. As protein: CASSFKAGGTSGREGFF.

The V gene is TRBV30, the J gene TRBJ2-1; 9 nucleotides match TRBD2. The J segment lost 7 bases and the V segment lost 0 bases, leaving 10 bases of the junction unmatched. Germline V lookup: CDR1 GTSNPN, CDR2 SVGIG (reference sequence). The CDR3 extends over 16 amino acids. CDR3 sequence reads: CAWSVLAGVSGNEQFF. CDR3 in DNA: TGTGCCTGGAGTGTCTTAGCGGGAGTGTCGGGGAATGAGCAGTTCTTC.

The rearrangement joins TRBV9 to TRBJ2-5; D is undetermined. CDR3 length equals 13 residues. V lost 0 bases and J lost 3, with 6 bases in between. Germline CDR1 reads SGDLS; CDR2 reads YYNGEE. The DNA for the CDR3 is TGTGCCAGCAGCGTAGATTGGAAAGAGACCCAGTACTTC. Translated: CASSVDWKETQYF.

Notes on this clone: This may stem from a read error, because a much larger clone lies one nucleotide away. Other DNA sequences within the sample encode an identical CDR3. V usage is TRBV27 and J usage is TRBJ2-7; D is ambiguous. Between the trimmed V and J ends, which lost 4 bases and 0 bases, there was a span of 4 bases. The CDR3 length is 12 residues. Germline assignment: CDR1 MNHEY and CDR2 SMNVEV (reference sequence). CDR3 loop: CASSSISYEQYF. The CDR3 DNA reads TGTGCCAGCAGTTCGATCTCCTACGAGCAGTACTTC.

V gene TRBV12-5 combines with J gene TRBJ1-1; D is uncertain. Trimming pared 3 bases from V and 7 bases from J, leaving 9 bases between. Germline V CDR1 and CDR2: LGHNT, FRNRAP. CDR3 size: 12 residues. This chain's CDR3 is CASGLEGNEAFF. CDR3 nucleotide sequence: TGTGCTAGTGGTTTAGAAGGAAATGAAGCTTTCTTT.

The gene calls are TRBV1 and TRBJ2-3; the tabulated D call, TRBD2, remains unverified against the DNA. TRBV1 is a listed pseudogene. The length of the CDR3 is 13 residues. CDR3 region: CTNYPSRTDTQYF. The CDR3 nucleotides read TGCACCAACTATCCCAGCCGCACAGATACGCAGTATTTT.

The genes are TRBV9 and TRBJ1-2, with 9 nucleotides matching TRBD1. V was pared by 3 bases and J by 9 bases, with 9 bases of the junction left unmatched. The CDR3 is 14 amino acids. Looked up from germline, CDR1 is SGDLS and CDR2 is YYNGEE. The CDR3 here is CASSGDRGVSRYTF. CDR3 nucleotides: TGTGCCAGCAGCGGAGACAGGGGGGTCTCGCGCTACACCTTC.

The rearrangement links TRBV9 to TRBJ2-7; TRBD2 matches at 7 bases. There are 15 residues in the CDR3. After removal of 2 bases from V and 3 bases from J, the junction contained 8 bases not matched to a gene. Germline CDR1 and CDR2: SGDLS and YYNGEE. CDR3 amino acids: CASSVTSAPVYEQYF. CDR3 DNA sequence: TGTGCCAGCAGCGTTACTAGCGCCCCGGTCTACGAGCAGTACTTC.

CDR3 nucleotides: TGTGCCAGCAGCCAAGTTGTTGGGGGCTGGATGGATACGCAGTATTTT. It yields the protein CASSQVVGGWMDTQYF. The chain recombines TRBV14 with TRBJ2-3, with D possibly TRBD1 on 6 matching bases. The V and J ends lost 1 base and 6 bases respectively, with 17 bases between them. CDR3 length equals 16 residues. The germline gives CDR1 SGHDN, CDR2 FVKESK.

The chain recombines TRBV29-1 with TRBJ2-1, with 12 bases fitting TRBD2. There are 14 residues in the CDR3. Germline values: CDR1 SQVTM, CDR2 ANQGSEA. V gave up 7 bases and J gave up 6 bases; unmatched junction bases: 7. This CDR3 reads CSGQLAGGFNEQFF. The CDR3 DNA sequence: TGCAGCGGGCAACTAGCGGGAGGTTTCAATGAGCAGTTCTTC.

A remark on this clone: The junction shows a germline mismatch at one end, possibly a read error. V and J are TRBV7-2 and TRBJ1-3; D is unclear. Germline-derived CDR1 and CDR2 are SGHTA and FQGNSA. The CDR3 contains 14 residues. The CDR3 DNA is TGTGCCAGCAGCCAAGGGAACTCTGGAAACACCATGTATTTT. This codes for CASSQGNSGNTMYF.

The chain combines TRBV2 with TRBJ2-3; weak D call: TRBD2 (6 bases). The CDR3 loop spans 15 amino acids. V was trimmed by 6 bases and J by 1 base, leaving 14 bases between them. The germline V gene encodes CDR1 SNHLY and CDR2 FYNNEI. The CDR3 reads CASRVLALGTDTQYF. CDR3 DNA sequence: TGTGCCAGCAGAGTCCTAGCGTTGGGCACAGATACGCAGTATTTT.

The chain joins TRBV11-2 to TRBJ2-7; 12 bases match TRBD2. Germline lookup yields CDR1 SGHAT and CDR2 FQNNGV. The CDR3 loop spans 18 amino acids. V was clipped by 5 bases and J by 2 bases; unmatched bases: 13. CDR3 loop: CASSPRLAGEFMPYEQYF. CDR3 sequence (DNA): TGTGCCAGCAGCCCGCGACTAGCGGGAGAATTCATGCCCTACGAGCAGTACTTC.

Worth noting for this clone: Other DNA sequences of this sample code for an identical CDR3. CDR3 DNA: TGCGCCAGCAGCCAAGAGACAGGGGGAGAGACCCAGTACTTC. Amino acid sequence: CASSQETGGETQYF. The rearrangement uses TRBV4-1 and TRBJ2-5; 9 bases align to TRBD1. Germline assignment: CDR1 MGHRA and CDR2 YSYEKL. This CDR3 contains 14 residues. J was trimmed by 4 bases and V by 0 bases; bases with no gene match: 0.

The V call is TRBV14, the J call TRBJ2-3; D gene uncertain. This CDR3 spans 16 amino acids. Trimming pared 4 bases from V and 1 base from J, leaving 15 bases between. Germline CDR1 and CDR2: SGHDN and FVKESK. The CDR3 is CASSPWMPIRTDTQYF. The CDR3 DNA sequence: TGTGCCAGCAGCCCCTGGATGCCGATCCGCACAGATACGCAGTATTTT.

On this clone itself: The sample carries other DNA sequences with the same CDR3. This chain connects TRBV19 to TRBJ1-5; the match to TRBD1 covers 10 bases. Germline V gives CDR1 LNHDA, CDR2 SQIVND (reference sequence). CDR3 size: 17 residues. V dropped 4 bases and J dropped 0; count of bases not matched to a gene: 6. The CDR3 DNA is TGTGCCAGTAGTAGAGACAGGGGGCCTTATAGCAATCAGCCCCAGCATTTT. Its translation: CASSRDRGPYSNQPQHF.

This chain connects TRBV29-1 to TRBJ2-5, with D possibly TRBD2 on 5 matching bases. The DNA end favors TRBJ2-7, so the J call may be wrong. The CDR3 has 13 residues. CDR1 SQVTM and CDR2 ANQGSEA come from the germline V gene. The DNA of the CDR3 is TGCAGCGTCATGGGAGCTTCATCCTACGAGCAGTACTTC. Encoded protein: CSVMGASSYEQYF.

The chain links TRBV2 to TRBJ2-5; D not resolved. The length of the CDR3 is 14 residues. Germline loops: CDR1 SNHLY, CDR2 FYNNEI. V lost 7 bases and J lost 1, with 13 bases in between. The CDR3 sequence: CASTEVGVQETQYF. CDR3 nucleotides: TGTGCCAGCACTGAGGTGGGCGTCCAAGAGACCCAGTACTTC.

Worth noting for this clone: Other DNA sequences in the sample encode the same CDR3. V and J are TRBV27 and TRBJ2-3, with a weak D call TRBD2 (6 bases). The ends were cut back, 2 bases at V and 1 base at J, with 7 bases in the middle. This CDR3 region has 14 residues. CDR1 and CDR2 from the germline V gene are MNHEY and SMNVEV (reference sequence). The CDR3 DNA reads TGTGCCAGCAGTTTAAGGGAGGGCACAGATACGCAGTATTTT. Translated: CASSLREGTDTQYF.